A selection of T cell receptor beta chains follows, all from one sample in a study of blood T cell repertoires in COVID-19. Sequenced by immunoSEQ multiplex PCR; TCRdb stores in-frame clones only, minus some. The table shows 57,000 or so clones, with around four fifths occurring only once. The sample comprised peripheral blood. These receptors were taken from an elderly woman with active or convalescent COVID-19. Each CDR3 is given with its conserved first and last residue. A D gene is named only where the DNA matches it firmly. A row's size may be missing; if present it is once, few, many or a size class.

v_call,j_call,clone_size,d_call,cdr3_nt,cdr3_aa
TRBV7-6,TRBJ2-7,-,-,TGTGCCAGCAGCTTCCTCTTTGGACAAATTATCTACGAGCAGTACTTC,CASSFLFGQIIYEQYF
TRBV14,TRBJ2-2,-,-,TGTGCCAGCAGTCGATTTCAGGGCAACACCGGGGAGCTGTTTTTT,CASSRFQGNTGELFF
TRBV5-1,TRBJ2-3,few,-,TGCGCCAGCAGCTTGTATAGGGGGTTAGCAGATACGCAGTATTTT,CASSLYRGLADTQYF
TRBV29-1,TRBJ1-1,-,TRBD1,TGCAGCGTTGATTATAACAGGGGGCTCACTGAAGCTTTCTTT,CSVDYNRGLTEAFF
TRBV10-3,TRBJ2-3,-,TRBD1,TGTGCCACCAGGACAGGGACTAGCACAGATACGCAGTATTTT,CATRTGTSTDTQYF
TRBV10-3,TRBJ1-2,-,-,TGTGCCATCAGCGGGACGGACGGGAGCTATGGCTACACCTTC,CAISGTDGSYGYTF
TRBV3-1/TRBV3-2,TRBJ1-5,-,-,TGTGCCAGCAGCCAAAGCAGGGATAGCAATCAGCCCCAGCATTTT,CASSQSRDSNQPQHF
TRBV10-3,TRBJ1-2,-,-,TGTGCCATCAGTGACGGTTTCGGGGGGCTTGGCTACACCTTC,CAISDGFGGLGYTF
TRBV5-1,TRBJ2-7,-,TRBD1,TGCGCCAGCAGCGACCCGGGACAGGGGGACGAGCAGTACTTC,CASSDPGQGDEQYF
TRBV5-5,TRBJ2-3,-,-,TGTGCCAGCAGCTTAGGGGGAGATACGCAGTATTTT,CASSLGGDTQYF
TRBV12-3/TRBV12-4,TRBJ2-1,-,-,TGTGCCAGCACTTCCTACAATGAGCAGTTCTTC,CASTSYNEQFF
TRBV5-4,TRBJ2-7,few,TRBD1,TGTGCCAGCAGCTTGACAGGGGGCCCCTACGAGCAGTACTTC,CASSLTGGPYEQYF
TRBV6-6,TRBJ1-2,-,TRBD1,TGTGCCAGCAGTTACACAGGGACAGGCAACTATGGCTACACCTTC,CASSYTGTGNYGYTF
TRBV19,TRBJ1-5,-,-,TGTGCCACCTCGGAACAGAGCAATCAGCCCCAGCATTTT,CATSEQSNQPQHF
TRBV19,TRBJ2-7,few,TRBD2,TGTGCCAGCAGTACGTCTAGCGGGGGACCTCCCTACGAGCAGTACTTC,CASSTSSGGPPYEQYF
TRBV2,TRBJ2-5,-,-,TGTGCCAGCAGTGAGGTGCGCTCAGAGACCCAGTACTTC,CASSEVRSETQYF
TRBV5-1,TRBJ1-3,-,-,TGCGCCAGCAGCTTGGTGCGGGGGACTGGAAACACCATATATTTT,CASSLVRGTGNTIYF